This T cell receptor (beta chain) was sequenced for a study of T cell repertoires in cytomegalovirus infection (dated by TCRdb to between 2017 and 2020). Looking at the study overall: Donor HLA type was relevant to the analysis, as public TCR beta signatures indicated carriage of CMV infection together with the matching HLA type.

CDR1 and CDR2 (SGHTA, FQGTGA) derive from the germline V gene. The V end loses 2 bases and the J end loses 2 bases, and a stretch of 8 bases separates them. The CDR3 numbers 14 residues from cysteine through phenylalanine. The DNA shown is the 42-base CDR3, in frame from base 1. Based on its abundance in the sample, this clonotype is medium-sized (0.01 to 0.1%). The clone's antigen remains unknown. The input lacks base qualities; no much larger clone sits a single base away. Here is what the overall study found, with its caveats: Cumulative frequency of public TCR beta family members discriminated carriers of CMV infection plus the relevant HLA type in this cohort and an independent 352-donor cohort. The ex vivo response was dominated by HLA-C-restricted CMV-specific TCR beta clonotypes, and the single most frequent clonotype in two of eight donors was supplied by these HLA-C-restricted clonotypes.

The data were produced on an Illumina HiSeq 1500. TCRdb trimmed public reads at Q25 via fastp, called clones via MiXCR and kept in-frame beta chains. Entries that share a CDR3 protein sequence are merged under the most common genes and DNA. The sample yields 7,000 to 9,500 distinct CDR3 sequences; around 50% were counted once. The leading ten clones occupy roughly four fifths of the sample. Here the chain combines TRBV7-3 and TRBJ2-3; tentative D gene TRBD2, with 6 bases matching. This clonotype originated in a human donor in good health (CMV status not recorded). Some clones in this sample may be carry-over from other donors' samples. Sequenced input: PBMCs, sequenced either directly or after in vitro stimulation (not recorded which). The CDR3 reads as follows: CASSLGGFTDTQYF. The nucleotide sequence reads TGTGCCAGCAGCTTAGGGGGGTTCACAGATACGCAGTATTTT.